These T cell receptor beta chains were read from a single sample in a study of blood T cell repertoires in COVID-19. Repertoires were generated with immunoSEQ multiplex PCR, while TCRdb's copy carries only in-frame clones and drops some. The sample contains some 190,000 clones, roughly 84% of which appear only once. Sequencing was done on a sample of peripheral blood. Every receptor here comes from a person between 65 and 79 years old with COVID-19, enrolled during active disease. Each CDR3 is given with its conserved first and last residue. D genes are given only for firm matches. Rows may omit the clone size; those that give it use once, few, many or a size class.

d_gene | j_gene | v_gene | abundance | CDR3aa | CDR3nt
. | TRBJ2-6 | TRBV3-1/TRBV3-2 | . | CASSPRSGGANVLTF | TGTGCCAGCAGCCCCCGGAGTGGTGGGGCCAACGTCCTGACTTTC
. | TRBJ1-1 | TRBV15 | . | CATSRKRDTEAFF | TGTGCCACCAGCAGAAAGCGAGACACTGAAGCTTTCTTT
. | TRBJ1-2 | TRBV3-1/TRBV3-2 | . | CASSQDRRDGYTF | TGTGCCAGCAGCCAAGATAGGAGGGACGGATACACCTTC
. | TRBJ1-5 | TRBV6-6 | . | CASHQGGRRQPQHF | TGTGCCAGTCACCAAGGGGGTCGGAGGCAGCCCCAGCATTTT
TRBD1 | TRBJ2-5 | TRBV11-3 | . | CASSLGTGQKETQYF | TGTGCCAGCAGCCTCGGGACAGGGCAAAAAGAGACCCAGTACTTC
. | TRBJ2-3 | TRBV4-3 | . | CASSQDGRGVSTDTQYF | TGCGCCAGCAGCCAAGATGGCAGGGGGGTTAGCACAGATACGCAGTATTTT
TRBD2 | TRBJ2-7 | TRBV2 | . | CASRLTSGRAVDEQYF | TGTGCCAGCAGATTGACTAGCGGGAGGGCCGTCGACGAGCAGTACTTC
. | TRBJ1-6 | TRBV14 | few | CASSVRQDSPLHF | TGTGCCAGCAGCGTCCGACAGGATTCACCCCTCCACTTT
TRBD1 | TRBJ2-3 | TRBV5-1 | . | CASSGVGQLTDTQYF | TGCGCCAGCAGCGGGGTGGGACAGCTCACAGATACGCAGTATTTT
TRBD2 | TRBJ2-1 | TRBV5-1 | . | CASSLALAGGNEQFF | TGCGCCAGCAGCTTGGCGCTAGCGGGGGGAAATGAGCAGTTCTTC
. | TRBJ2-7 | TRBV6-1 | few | CASSETQGLYEQYF | TGTGCCAGCAGTGAAACACAGGGATTGTACGAGCAGTACTTC
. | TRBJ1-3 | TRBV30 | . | CAWSTISGNTIYF | TGTGCCTGGAGTACGATCAGTGGAAACACCATATATTTT
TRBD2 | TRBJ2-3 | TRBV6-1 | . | CASSEAGLAEQTDTQYF | TGTGCCAGCAGTGAAGCCGGGCTAGCGGAACAAACAGATACGCAGTATTTT
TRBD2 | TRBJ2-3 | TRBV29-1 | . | CSVEVSSGGYADTQYF | TGCAGCGTTGAAGTTTCGTCGGGAGGCTACGCAGATACGCAGTATTTT